This entry lists 31 T cell receptor beta chains sequenced from one sample in a study of T cells after yellow fever vaccination. A single record per CDR3 protein comes from TCRdb applying MiXCR to the 5' RACE reads. Seen here are 150,000 to 200,000 distinct CDR3 sequences, approximately 9.9% observed once, and the top ten hold 35% to 40%. Specimen: CD8+ T cells sorted from PBMCs, collected 45 days after the yellow fever booster vaccination. The receptors were sampled from a man aged 18 to 30 who received the YFV17D yellow fever vaccine.

This clonotype came up many times. The rearrangement joins TRBV12-3 or TRBV12-4 to TRBJ1-1, with D uncertain. The CDR3 is 13 amino acids. V was shortened by 2 bases and J by 5 bases, with 9 bases between the two germline ends. The CDR3 loop is CASSLRGGTEAFF. In DNA form, the CDR3 reads TGTGCCAGCAGTTTACGGGGAGGGACTGAAGCTTTCTTT.

The chain links TRBV6-6 to TRBJ1-1; 8 positions match TRBD1. J was trimmed by 3 bases and V by 7 bases; bases with no gene match: 7. Germline V gene sequence: CDR1 MNHNY, CDR2 SVGAGI (reference sequence). The CDR3 runs to 14 residues. The CDR3 here is CASTGQGADTEAFF. The CDR3 nucleotides read TGTGCCAGCACTGGACAGGGAGCGGACACTGAAGCTTTCTTT.

This chain joins TRBV4-1 and TRBJ1-2; 11 bases agree with TRBD1. The germline V gene encodes CDR1 MGHRA and CDR2 YSYEKL. The CDR3 runs 17 residues. V lost 0 bases and J lost 1; bases outside the gene matches: 4. CDR3 bases: TGCGCCAGCAGCCAAGAAGGGGGGACAGGGGGTAACTATGGCTACACCTTC. It codes for CASSQEGGTGGNYGYTF.

V is TRBV4-3 and J is TRBJ2-5, with TRBD1 matching 8 bases. The CDR3 runs 14 residues. V shed 4 bases, J shed 5 bases, and the junction held 6 bases outside the gene matches. In germline, CDR1 is LGHNA, CDR2 YSLEER. CDR3 region: CASSPWTGQETQYF. The CDR3 nucleotides are TGCGCCAGCAGCCCCTGGACAGGGCAGGAGACCCAGTACTTC.

This clonotype was counted a few times. V usage is TRBV20-1 and J usage is TRBJ1-1, with TRBD1 as a possible D gene (5 bases). V was trimmed by 3 bases and J by 2 bases, leaving 10 bases between them. The CDR3 covers 13 residues. Germline V lookup: CDR1 DFQATT, CDR2 SNEGSKA (reference sequence). The CDR3: CSARGLTNTEAFF. The DNA for the CDR3 is TGCAGTGCTAGGGGGCTAACAAACACTGAAGCTTTCTTT.

The V call is TRBV20-1, the J call TRBJ2-5; perhaps TRBD1 as D (5 bases). Trimming cost V 2 bases and J 4 bases, with 17 bases left between them. There are 15 residues in the CDR3. From germline, CDR1 is DFQATT and CDR2 SNEGSKA (reference sequence). In DNA, the CDR3 is TGCAGTGCTAGAAACCTAGGGGCCCCCCCAGAGACCCAGTACTTC. Translated, it gives CSARNLGAPPETQYF.

This clonotype was seen more than once but under ten times. The rearrangement uses TRBV7-9 and TRBJ1-6; TRBD1 matches at 7 bases. Germline V gives CDR1 SEHNR, CDR2 FQNEAQ (reference sequence). V shed 5 bases, J shed 4 bases, and the junction held 17 bases outside the gene matches. The CDR3 is made up of 19 amino acids. CDR3 DNA: TGTGCCAGCAGCCTGACAGGGCTTATTGGTGGGGGATATAATTCACCCCTCCACTTT. As protein: CASSLTGLIGGGYNSPLHF.

DNA for the CDR3: TGTGCCAGCAGTGGACTAGGGACAGGGAACACTGAAGCTTTCTTT. It is translated as CASSGLGTGNTEAFF. The chain links TRBV6-1 to TRBJ1-1, with 8 bases lining up with TRBD1. Germline CDR1 MNHNS, CDR2 SASEGT. The V gene end was trimmed by 4 bases and the J gene end by 1 base; junction bases not matched to a gene: 5. The CDR3 has 15 residues.

This clonotype occurred many times. As DNA, the CDR3 is TGTGCCAGCAGCATGGGACAGGGCGTTATATTAGCCAAAAACATTCAGTACTTC. It encodes CASSMGQGVILAKNIQYF. The chain has TRBV12-3 or TRBV12-4 and TRBJ2-4, with TRBD1 matching 9 bases. Germline trimming cut 6 bases from V and 0 bases from J; bases unmatched to any gene: 12. This CDR3 is built from 18 residues.

V is TRBV12-3 or TRBV12-4 and J is TRBJ2-7; 8 positions match TRBD2. V was clipped by 5 bases and J by 4 bases; unmatched bases: 13. CDR3 length: 16 residues. CDR3 sequence reads: CASSGRGGNSAYEQYV. DNA for the CDR3: TGTGCCAGCAGTGGCCGGGGGGGGAATTCCGCTTACGAGCAGTACGTC.

V and J are TRBV5-1 and TRBJ2-3; a weak D match, TRBD1 (6 bases). V lost 1 base to trimming and J lost 5 bases, with 14 bases between them. This CDR3 comprises 15 residues. Germline V CDR1 and CDR2: SGHRS, YFSETQ. CDR3 sequence: CASSLSQGYEDTQYF. The CDR3 DNA is TGCGCCAGCAGCTTGAGTCAGGGGTATGAAGATACGCAGTATTTT.

A word on this clonotype: An end of the junction does not agree with germline; a read error may underlie this. The chain links TRBV4-1 to TRBJ2-3, with a possible D match to TRBD2 (6 bases). CDR3 length equals 13 residues. Per the germline V gene, CDR1 is MGHRA and CDR2 is YSYEKL. CDR3: CVSSPLAPDTQYF. CDR3 nucleotide sequence: TGCGTCAGCAGCCCTCTAGCGCCGGATACGCAGTATTTT.

This clonotype showed up just a few times. J is TRBJ2-7 and V is TRBV14; D not resolved. Germline lookup yields CDR1 SGHDN and CDR2 FVKESK. The CDR3 consists of 13 residues. V lost 3 bases, J lost 0 bases, and 6 bases lay in between. CDR3 nucleotide sequence: TGTGCCAGCAGCCAGACGGTCTCCTACGAGCAGTACTTC. This translates into CASSQTVSYEQYF.

This clonotype was counted a few times. V usage is TRBV4-3 and J usage is TRBJ2-5; D not resolved. This CDR3 region has 15 residues. V shed 4 bases and J shed 0 bases, with 12 bases lying between them. Per germline, CDR1 LGHNA and CDR2 YSLEER. In nucleotides, the CDR3 is TGCGCCAGCAGCCCACCTTGGGTGTACCAAGAGACCCAGTACTTC. This encodes CASSPPWVYQETQYF.

The chain has TRBV9 and TRBJ2-3, with TRBD2 as a possible D gene (6 bases). The germline V and J ends were trimmed by 3 bases and 7 bases, with 15 bases remaining between them. CDR3 size: 14 residues. The germline V gene encodes CDR1 SGDLS and CDR2 YYNGEE. CDR3: CASSGRYAGYTQYF. For the CDR3, the DNA is TGTGCCAGCAGCGGCCGATATGCGGGGTATACGCAGTATTTT.

This clonotype has just a few counts. The genes are TRBV10-2 and TRBJ2-7; possibly TRBD1 for D (6 bases). V was clipped by 5 bases and J by 0 bases, with 11 bases between them. The CDR3 spans 14 residues. CDR1 and CDR2 (germline): WSHSY, SAAADI. The CDR3 spells CASSWNRDSYEQYF. The CDR3 DNA sequence: TGCGCCAGCAGTTGGAACAGGGACTCCTACGAGCAGTACTTC.

The V and J genes are TRBV19 and TRBJ2-5; TRBD2 agrees at 9 bases. This CDR3 region has 17 residues. Per germline, CDR1 LNHDA and CDR2 SQIVND (reference sequence). The ends lost 11 bases at V and 5 bases at J; junction bases unmatched: 21. The CDR3 here is CASRGTSGRLGGETQYF. The CDR3 DNA follows: TGTGCCTCAAGGGGAACTAGCGGGCGTCTCGGTGGGGAGACCCAGTACTTC.

This clonotype was recorded at least ten times. The V call is TRBV5-1, the J call TRBJ2-3; possibly TRBD1 or TRBD2 for D (5 bases each). V gave up 0 bases and J gave up 7 bases, with 12 bases separating them. The CDR3 has 14 residues. CDR1 is SGHRS and CDR2 is YFSETQ in the germline V gene. The CDR3 loop reads CASSLVEGRNTQYF. Here the CDR3 DNA reads TGCGCCAGCAGCTTGGTCGAGGGACGAAATACGCAGTATTTT.

This clonotype occurred a few times. V is TRBV7-2 and J is TRBJ2-1, with 13 bases matching TRBD2. This CDR3 has 15 residues. Germline lookup yields CDR1 SGHTA and CDR2 FQGNSA. J was trimmed by 7 bases and V by 5 bases; bases with no gene match: 5. In DNA, the CDR3 is TGTGCCAGCAGCGCTGGACTAGCGGGGGTTAATGAGCAGTTCTTC. Translated: CASSAGLAGVNEQFF.

This clonotype occurred a few times. The chain has TRBV7-2 and TRBJ2-7, with 10 bases identical to TRBD1. V shed 5 bases and J 2 bases; nucleotides not matched to a gene: 9. The CDR3 contains 16 residues. The germline CDR1 and CDR2 sequences are SGHTA and FQGNSA. The CDR3 spells CASSGGDRGLTYEQYF. In DNA, the CDR3 is TGTGCCAGCAGCGGAGGGGACAGGGGCCTTACCTACGAGCAGTACTTC.

In this sample, this clonotype turned up a few times. This chain links TRBV6-5 with TRBJ2-2; the match to TRBD1 covers 10 bases. V was pared by 0 bases and J by 7 bases, with 2 bases of the junction left unmatched. Per germline, CDR1 MNHEY and CDR2 SVGAGI. This CDR3 region has 15 residues. DNA for the CDR3: TGTGCCAGCAGTTACTCGACAGGGGGCAACGGGGAGCTGTTTTTT. It specifies CASSYSTGGNGELFF.

In this sample, this clonotype turned up a few times. This chain uses TRBV5-1 with TRBJ2-6; TRBD1 matches at 8 bases. V lost 4 bases, J lost 0 bases, and 9 bases stayed unmatched. Germline loops: CDR1 SGHRS, CDR2 YFSETQ. The CDR3 extends over 18 amino acids. The CDR3, as DNA: TGCGCCAGCAGCCCTACCGGGACAGGCAGCTCTGGGGCCAACGTCCTGACTTTC. Its translation is CASSPTGTGSSGANVLTF.

This clonotype was recorded many times. The chain recombines TRBV7-2 with TRBJ1-3; unclear D gene. The length of the CDR3 is 15 residues. Trimming removed 2 bases from V and 2 bases from J, with 10 bases in between. CDR1 and CDR2 (germline): SGHTA, FQGNSA. CDR3 sequence reads: CASSLNVLPGNTIYF. CDR3 nucleotides: TGTGCCAGCAGCTTAAACGTCCTCCCTGGAAACACCATATATTTT.

This clonotype appeared a few times. The J gene is TRBJ1-2, the V gene TRBV4-3, with D maybe TRBD1 (6 bases). V was pared by 4 bases and J by 0 bases, with 15 bases between. Germline V gene lookup returns CDR1 LGHNA and CDR2 YSLEER. The CDR3 covers 16 residues. The CDR3 DNA is TGCGCCAGCAGCCCTGCCCGGACAGAGTCTAACTATGGCTACACCTTC. Its translation is CASSPARTESNYGYTF.

The table lists this clonotype with a few counts. The gene calls are TRBV7-2 and TRBJ2-1; no clear D. Trimming took 4 bases from V and 10 from J, leaving 8 bases between them. CDR1 and CDR2 from the germline V gene are SGHTA and FQGNSA. The CDR3 runs 11 residues. The CDR3: CASSSFEEQFF. Written as DNA, the CDR3 is TGTGCCAGCAGCTCATTTGAAGAGCAGTTCTTC.

Only a few counts were recorded for this clonotype. V usage is TRBV18 and J usage is TRBJ2-5, with a tentative D call TRBD1 (6 bases). This CDR3 contains 15 residues. Germline V lookup: CDR1 KGHSH, CDR2 LQKENI. With 3 bases removed from V and 5 bases from J, the gap between germline ends came to 16 bases. CDR3 in DNA: TGTGCCAGCTCACCTCCTACAGGGATAGGTGAGACCCAGTACTTC. This translates into CASSPPTGIGETQYF. The complete variable domain, with remaining parts taken from reference TRBV18 and TRBJ2-5, reads NAGVMQNPRHLVRRRGQEARLRCSPMKGHSHVYWYRQLPEEGLKFMVYLQKENIIDESGMPKERFSAEFPKEGPSILRIQQVVRGDSAAYFCASSPPTGIGETQYFGPGTRLLVL.

This clonotype was counted once. The chain combines TRBV29-1 with TRBJ2-7, with 9 bases fitting TRBD2. The V and J ends lost 4 bases and 5 bases, in that order; junction bases with no gene match: 9. The CDR3 extends over 14 amino acids. Germline V gene data show CDR1 as SQVTM and CDR2 as ANQGSEA. CDR3 in amino acids: CSVVQAGGGDEQYF. The CDR3 nucleotides are TGCAGCGTTGTTCAAGCGGGAGGTGGGGACGAGCAGTACTTC.

V usage is TRBV10-2 and J usage is TRBJ2-3; D ambiguous. CDR3 length equals 17 residues. From germline, CDR1 is WSHSY and CDR2 SAAADI. V was trimmed by 3 bases and J by 0 bases, leaving 16 bases between them. In DNA form, the CDR3 reads TGCGCCAGCAGTGATAAGCGCGGAGAACTAAGCACAGATACGCAGTATTTT. Encoded protein: CASSDKRGELSTDTQYF.

The V gene is TRBV6-5, the J gene TRBJ1-2, with TRBD1 identical over 7 bases. V lost 7 bases and J lost 3; bases outside the gene matches: 11. Germline V gene sequence: CDR1 MNHEY, CDR2 SVGAGI. The CDR3 contains 15 residues. This CDR3 reads CASNEAGGGDYGYTF. The CDR3 bases are TGTGCCAGCAACGAGGCGGGAGGGGGCGACTATGGCTACACCTTC.

This clonotype was seen a few times. The J gene is TRBJ2-5, the V gene TRBV29-1; D gene unclear. Trimming stripped 5 bases from V and 7 bases from J, with 11 bases between. Germline CDR1 SQVTM, CDR2 ANQGSEA. The CDR3 consists of 11 residues. CDR3 sequence: CSVLTLGTQYF. The CDR3 nucleotides read TGCAGCGTTTTAACTCTGGGGACCCAGTACTTC. Full variable domain (remainder filled in from reference TRBV29-1 and TRBJ2-5): SAVISQKPSRDICQRGTSLTIQCQVDSQVTMMFWYRQQPGQSLTLIATANQGSEATYESGFVIDKFPISRPNLTFSTLTVSNMSPEDSSIYLCSVLTLGTQYFGPGTRLLVL.

This clonotype was seen only a few times. The chain carries TRBV4-3 and TRBJ2-1; 11 nucleotides line up with TRBD2. Germline CDR1 and CDR2: LGHNA and YSLEER. CDR3 length equals 15 residues. V lost 1 base and J lost 4; bases outside the gene matches: 0. The CDR3 coding sequence is TGCGCCAGCAGCCAAGCTAGCGGGGGGTACAATGAGCAGTTCTTC. Translating gives CASSQASGGYNEQFF.